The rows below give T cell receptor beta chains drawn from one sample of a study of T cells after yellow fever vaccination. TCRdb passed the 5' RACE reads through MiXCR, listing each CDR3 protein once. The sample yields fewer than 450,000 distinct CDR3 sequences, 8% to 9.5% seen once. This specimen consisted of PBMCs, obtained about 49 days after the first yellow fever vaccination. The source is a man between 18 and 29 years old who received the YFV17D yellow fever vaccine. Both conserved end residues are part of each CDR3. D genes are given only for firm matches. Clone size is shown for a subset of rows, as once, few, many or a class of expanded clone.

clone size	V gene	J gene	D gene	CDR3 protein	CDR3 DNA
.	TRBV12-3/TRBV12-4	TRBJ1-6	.	CASSLRLARNYNSPLHF	TGTGCCAGCAGTTTGAGGCTGGCAAGAAACTATAATTCACCCCTCCACTTT
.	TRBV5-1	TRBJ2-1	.	CASSLARQGTYNEQFF	TGCGCCAGCAGCTTGGCCCGGCAGGGGACCTACAATGAGCAGTTCTTC
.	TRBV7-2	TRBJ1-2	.	CASRNEGWRYGYTF	TGTGCCAGCAGGAATGAGGGCTGGAGATATGGCTACACCTTC
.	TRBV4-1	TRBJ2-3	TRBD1	CASSQLGQGSTDTQYF	TGCGCCAGCAGCCAGTTGGGACAGGGGAGCACAGATACGCAGTATTTT
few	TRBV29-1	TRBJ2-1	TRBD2	CSVPSGGAYEQFF	TGCAGCGTCCCTAGCGGGGGGGCCTATGAGCAGTTCTTC
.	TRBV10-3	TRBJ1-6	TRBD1	CAISPQPGQGNSPLHF	TGTGCCATCAGTCCCCAGCCGGGACAGGGTAACTCACCCCTCCACTTT
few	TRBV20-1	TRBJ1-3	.	CSAPGASGNTIYF	TGCAGTGCGCCAGGAGCGTCTGGAAACACCATATATTTT
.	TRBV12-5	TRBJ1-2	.	CASGLVQRGYTF	TGTGCTAGTGGTTTGGTACAACGTGGCTACACCTTC
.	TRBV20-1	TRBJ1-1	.	CSVGQNTEAFF	TGCAGCGTAGGACAGAACACTGAAGCTTTCTTT
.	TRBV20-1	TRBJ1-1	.	CSARRLSGNTEAFF	TGCAGTGCTAGACGACTCTCGGGGAACACTGAAGCTTTCTTT
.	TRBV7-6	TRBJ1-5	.	CASSSYLGQPQHF	TGTGCCAGCAGCTCCTATTTAGGTCAGCCCCAGCATTTT
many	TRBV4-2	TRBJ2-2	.	CASSHPGRHTGELFF	TGTGCCAGCAGCCATCCGGGGCGACACACCGGGGAGCTGTTTTTT
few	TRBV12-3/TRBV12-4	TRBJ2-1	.	CASSSPGEQFF	TGTGCCAGCAGTTCCCCCGGCGAGCAGTTCTTC
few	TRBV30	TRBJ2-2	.	CAGPGLPYTGELFF	TGTGCCGGACCGGGACTTCCTTACACCGGGGAGCTGTTTTTT
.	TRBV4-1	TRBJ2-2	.	CASSQVGGGTGELFF	TGCGCCAGCAGCCAAGTCGGGGGCGGCACCGGGGAGCTGTTTTTT
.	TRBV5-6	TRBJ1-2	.	CASSLLGEGYGYTF	TGTGCCAGCAGCTTGTTGGGGGAAGGATATGGCTACACCTTC
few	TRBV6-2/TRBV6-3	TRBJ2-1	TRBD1	CASSNRGSSYNEQFF	TGTGCCAGCAGTAACAGGGGTAGCTCCTACAATGAGCAGTTCTTC
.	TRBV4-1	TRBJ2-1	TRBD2	CASSQVAGRDNEQFF	TGCGCCAGCAGCCAAGTAGCGGGGAGGGACAATGAGCAGTTCTTC
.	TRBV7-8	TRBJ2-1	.	CASSLVFGSWSFYNEQFF	TGTGCCAGCAGCTTAGTTTTCGGCAGCTGGAGCTTCTACAATGAGCAGTTCTTC
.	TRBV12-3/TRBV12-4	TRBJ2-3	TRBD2	CASSFGAGGLHTQYF	TGTGCCAGCAGTTTTGGGGCGGGGGGGCTCCATACGCAGTATTTT
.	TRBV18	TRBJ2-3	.	CASPPFEASTDTQYF	TGTGCCAGCCCACCCTTCGAGGCTAGCACAGATACGCAGTATTTT
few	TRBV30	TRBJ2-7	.	CAWSAVDEQYF	TGTGCCTGGAGTGCAGTCGACGAGCAGTACTTC
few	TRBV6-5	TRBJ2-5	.	CASSYSTGRSKTQYF	TGTGCCAGCAGTTACTCGACGGGCAGGTCCAAGACCCAGTACTTC
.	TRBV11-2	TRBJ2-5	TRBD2	CASSHSSGGARETQYF	TGTGCCAGCAGCCACTCGAGCGGGGGGGCTAGAGAGACCCAGTACTTC
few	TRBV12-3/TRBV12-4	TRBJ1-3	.	CASGGGISGNTIYF	TGTGCCAGCGGAGGAGGGATCTCTGGAAACACCATATATTTT
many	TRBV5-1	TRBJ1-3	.	CASSLNGDRSSGNTIYF	TGCGCCAGCAGCTTGAATGGGGATCGCAGCTCTGGAAACACCATATATTTT
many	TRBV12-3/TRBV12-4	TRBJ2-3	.	CASIQARGTDTQYF	TGTGCCAGCATACAGGCGCGCGGCACAGATACGCAGTATTTT